These T cell receptor beta chains were read from a single sample in a study of T-cell memory formation after mild COVID-19. TCRdb independently ran MiXCR on the 5' RACE reads; one entry per CDR3 protein. Of tens of thousands of distinct CDR3 sequences in the sample, around 17% were seen once. The source material was PBMCs or a T cell subset sorted from them (not recorded which). These receptor sequences come from an adult woman who had mild COVID-19 (a few samples of this study predate the infection). Cell type and time point are not known. CDR3s include the opening cysteine and the closing phenylalanine or tryptophan. A D gene is named only where the DNA matches it firmly. The listing skips clone size in some rows; elsewhere it reads once, few, many or a size class.

j_call d_call clone_size v_call cdr3_aa cdr3_nt
TRBJ1-6 . . TRBV5-1 CASRHQGFNSPLHF TGCGCCAGCAGACACCAGGGTTTTAATTCACCCCTCCACTTT
TRBJ2-1 TRBD2 many TRBV12-3/TRBV12-4 CASSPKVLAGGPMDYNEQFF TGTGCCAGCAGTCCGAAGGTACTAGCGGGAGGGCCGATGGACTACAATGAGCAGTTCTTC
TRBJ1-1 TRBD1 few TRBV15 CATSPDRANTEAFF TGTGCCACCAGCCCTGACAGGGCGAACACTGAAGCTTTCTTT
TRBJ2-7 . few TRBV30 CAWSVSQLSSYEQYF TGTGCCTGGAGTGTGAGTCAGTTGAGCTCCTACGAGCAGTACTTC
TRBJ1-2 . . TRBV19 CASSQTEFYGYTF TGTGCCAGTAGTCAGACAGAATTCTATGGCTACACCTTC
TRBJ2-2 . . TRBV4-3 CASSQENWKDPTGELFF TGCGCCAGCAGCCAAGAGAATTGGAAGGATCCCACCGGGGAGCTGTTTTTT
TRBJ2-2 . . TRBV9 CASSVSTGELFF TGTGCCAGCAGCGTATCGACCGGGGAGCTGTTTTTT
TRBJ2-2 . . TRBV6-2/TRBV6-3 CASSYEQASGETGELFF TGTGCCAGCAGTTATGAGCAGGCATCTGGGGAGACCGGGGAGCTGTTTTTT
TRBJ2-7 . few TRBV19 CASSRWGNQDYEQYF TGTGCCAGTAGTCGCTGGGGCAACCAGGACTACGAGCAGTACTTC
TRBJ1-6 . . TRBV29-1 CSVGSGTRASPLHF TGCAGCGTTGGATCCGGGACAAGGGCTTCACCCCTCCACTTT
TRBJ2-7 . many TRBV7-3 CASSFRGSYEQYF TGTGCCAGCAGCTTCAGGGGCTCCTACGAGCAGTACTTC
TRBJ2-1 TRBD1 few TRBV29-1 CSVEGDRFDEQFF TGCAGCGTTGAAGGGGACAGGTTCGATGAGCAGTTCTTC
TRBJ2-6 . few TRBV6-5 CASGLPGANVLTF TGTGCCAGTGGGTTACCCGGGGCCAACGTCCTGACTTTC
TRBJ2-7 . few TRBV5-1 CASSLDVPGSGYEQYF TGCGCCAGCAGCCTTGACGTCCCGGGGAGCGGCTACGAGCAGTACTTC
TRBJ2-7 TRBD2 . TRBV29-1 CSVGTSRSYEQYF TGCAGCGTTGGGACTAGTCGATCCTACGAGCAGTACTTC
TRBJ2-5 . few TRBV9 CASSVGGGLEETQYF TGTGCCAGCAGCGTAGGTGGCGGGCTCGAAGAGACCCAGTACTTC
TRBJ2-3 TRBD1 . TRBV4-1 CASSRTASGTGFADTQYF TGCGCCAGCAGCCGTACGGCTTCCGGGACAGGGTTCGCAGATACGCAGTATTTT
TRBJ2-7 TRBD1 few TRBV7-6 CASSSGQGFVEQYF TGTGCCAGCAGTTCGGGACAGGGGTTCGTCGAGCAGTACTTC
TRBJ2-7 TRBD2 . TRBV3-1 CASSQVGKRGPYEQYF TGTGCCAGCAGCCAAGTAGGCAAGCGGGGGCCCTACGAGCAGTACTTC